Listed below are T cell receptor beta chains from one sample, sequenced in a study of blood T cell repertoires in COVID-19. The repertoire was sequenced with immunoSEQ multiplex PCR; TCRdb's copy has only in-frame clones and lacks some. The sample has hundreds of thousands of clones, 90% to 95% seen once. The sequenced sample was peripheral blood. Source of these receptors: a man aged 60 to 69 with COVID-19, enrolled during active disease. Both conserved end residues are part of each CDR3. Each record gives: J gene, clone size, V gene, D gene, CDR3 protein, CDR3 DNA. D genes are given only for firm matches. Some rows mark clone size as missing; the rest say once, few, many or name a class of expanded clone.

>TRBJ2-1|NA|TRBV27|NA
CASSLRWGVGNEQFF
TGTGCCAGCAGTTTAAGGTGGGGGGTTGGTAATGAGCAGTTCTTC
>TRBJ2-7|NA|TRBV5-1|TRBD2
CASSLEVAGVREQYF
TGCGCCAGCAGCTTGGAGGTAGCGGGGGTTCGCGAGCAGTACTTC
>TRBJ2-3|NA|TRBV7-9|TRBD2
CASSSGLETDTQYF
TGTGCCAGCTCCTCGGGACTAGAAACAGATACGCAGTATTTT
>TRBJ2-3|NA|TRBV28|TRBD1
CASSPGGPLADTQYF
TGTGCCAGCAGTCCAGGGGGCCCTTTGGCAGATACGCAGTATTTT
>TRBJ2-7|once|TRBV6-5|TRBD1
CASSYSPGQGYEQYF
TGTGCCAGCAGTTACTCACCGGGACAGGGCTACGAGCAGTACTTC
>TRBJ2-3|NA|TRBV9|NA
CASSARGPPTDTQYF
TGTGCCAGCAGCGCCAGGGGCCCTCCCACAGATACGCAGTATTTT
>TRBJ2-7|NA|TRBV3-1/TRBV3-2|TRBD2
CASRPSGSYEQYF
TGTGCCAGCAGACCTAGCGGGAGTTACGAGCAGTACTTC
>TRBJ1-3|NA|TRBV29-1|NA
CSVQGNQSPIYF
TGCAGCGTACAGGGTAATCAGAGCCCCATATATTTT
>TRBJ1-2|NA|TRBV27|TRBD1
CASSTTGTGGSYGYTF
TGTGCCAGCAGTACAACCGGGACAGGGGGCTCCTATGGCTACACCTTC
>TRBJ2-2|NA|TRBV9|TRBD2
CASPPSGSPPASTGELFF
TGTGCCAGCCCTCCTAGCGGGAGTCCCCCCGCGAGCACCGGGGAGCTGTTTTTT
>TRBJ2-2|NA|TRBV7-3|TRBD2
CASSRDPSGTNTGELFF
TGTGCCAGCAGCCGTGATCCTAGCGGGACGAACACCGGGGAGCTGTTTTTT
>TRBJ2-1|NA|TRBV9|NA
CASSVALRGEQFF
TGTGCCAGCAGCGTAGCCCTCAGGGGTGAGCAGTTCTTC
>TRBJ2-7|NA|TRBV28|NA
CASSVQSYEQYF
TGTGCCAGCTCAGTACAGTCCTACGAGCAGTACTTC
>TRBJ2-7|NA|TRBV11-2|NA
CASSSRRLLSSYEQYF
TGTGCCAGCAGCTCGCGGCGGCTCCTCAGCTCCTACGAGCAGTACTTC
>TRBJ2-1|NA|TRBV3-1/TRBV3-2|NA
CASSQQGRILNEQFF
TGTGCCAGCAGCCAACAGGGAAGAATCCTCAATGAGCAGTTCTTC
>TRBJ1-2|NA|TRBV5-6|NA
CASSLVQGMKGYTF
TGTGCCAGCAGCTTGGTCCAGGGGATGAAGGGCTACACCTTC
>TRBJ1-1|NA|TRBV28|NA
CASSFIGQGGTEAFF
TGTGCCAGCAGTTTCATCGGACAAGGGGGAACTGAAGCTTTCTTT
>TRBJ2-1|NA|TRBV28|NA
CASSGGAARDYNEQFF
TGTGCCAGCAGTGGGGGGGCAGCGCGGGACTACAATGAGCAGTTCTTC
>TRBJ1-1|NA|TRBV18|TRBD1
CASSPLRQGANTEAFF
TGTGCCAGCTCACCTCTCAGACAGGGGGCAAATACTGAAGCTTTCTTT
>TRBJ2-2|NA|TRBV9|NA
CASSKQEALSGAGELFF
TGTGCCAGCAGCAAACAGGAAGCCCTCAGTGGCGCCGGGGAGCTGTTTTTT
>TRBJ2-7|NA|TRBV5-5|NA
CASSLVPTSYEQYF
TGTGCCAGCAGCTTGGTCCCAACAAGTTACGAGCAGTACTTC
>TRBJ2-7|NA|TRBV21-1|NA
CASTLEFRVEQYF
TGTGCCAGCACCTTAGAATTCAGGGTCGAGCAGTACTTC
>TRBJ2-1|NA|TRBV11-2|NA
CASSLVSAAYNEQFF
TGTGCCAGCAGCTTAGTCAGCGCGGCGTACAATGAGCAGTTCTTC
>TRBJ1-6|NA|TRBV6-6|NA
CASITDGFASPLHF
TGTGCCAGCATTACTGACGGGTTCGCTTCACCCCTCCACTTT
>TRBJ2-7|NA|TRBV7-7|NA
CATPVRDTCYEQYF
TGTGCGACCCCCGTCCGCGACACCTGCTACGAGCAGTACTTC
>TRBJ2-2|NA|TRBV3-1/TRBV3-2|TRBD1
CASTRDRGSTGELFF
TGTGCCAGCACCCGGGACAGGGGTAGCACCGGGGAGCTGTTTTTT
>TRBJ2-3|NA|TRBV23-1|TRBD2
CASSQVRVLFPSGREVDTQYF
TGCGCCAGCAGTCAGGTCCGGGTCCTTTTTCCTAGCGGGAGGGAGGTAGATACGCAGTATTTT
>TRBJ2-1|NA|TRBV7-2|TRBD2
CASSLKRGNEQFF
TGTGCCAGCAGCTTGAAGCGGGGCAATGAGCAGTTCTTC
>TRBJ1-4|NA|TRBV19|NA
CASSSLRGREKLFF
TGTGCCAGTAGTAGCTTAAGGGGCCGGGAAAAACTGTTTTTT
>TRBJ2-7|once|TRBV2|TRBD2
CASTQRLTSGTYEQYF
TGTGCCAGCACCCAACGTCTGACTAGCGGGACCTACGAGCAGTACTTC
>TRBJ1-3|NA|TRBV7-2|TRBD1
CASSRQGTEGNTIYF
TGTGCCAGCAGTCGACAGGGTACGGAAGGAAACACCATATATTTT
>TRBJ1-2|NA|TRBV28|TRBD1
CASSLTGTGGFYGYTF
TGTGCCAGCAGTTTAACTGGGACAGGCGGTTTCTATGGCTACACCTTC
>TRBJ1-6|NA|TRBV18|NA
CASSRRTEGGSPLHF
TGTGCCAGCTCACGGAGGACAGAAGGAGGTTCACCCCTCCACTTT
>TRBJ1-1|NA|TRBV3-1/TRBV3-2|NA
CASSQDPGGEAFF
TGTGCCAGCAGCCAAGATCCCGGGGGTGAAGCTTTCTTT
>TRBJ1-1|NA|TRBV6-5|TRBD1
CASRSGQFEAFF
TGTGCCAGCAGATCGGGACAGTTTGAAGCTTTCTTT
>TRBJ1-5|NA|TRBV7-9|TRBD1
CASSLAQGDQPQHF
TGTGCCAGCAGCTTAGCGCAGGGGGATCAGCCCCAGCATTTT
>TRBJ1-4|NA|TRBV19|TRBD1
CASSGTAATNEKLFF
TGTGCCAGTAGTGGGACAGCCGCAACTAATGAAAAACTGTTTTTT
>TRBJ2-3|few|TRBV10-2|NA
CASRESPTSTDTQYF
TGCGCCAGCAGGGAGAGCCCTACTAGCACAGATACGCAGTATTTT
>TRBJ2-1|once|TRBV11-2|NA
CASRDSSYNEQFF
TGTGCCAGCAGGGACAGCTCCTACAATGAGCAGTTCTTC
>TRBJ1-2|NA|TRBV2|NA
CASRGGGPWDGYTF
TGTGCCAGCAGAGGGGGGGGACCGTGGGATGGCTACACCTTC
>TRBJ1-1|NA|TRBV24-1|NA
CATRGRLNTEAFF
TGTGCCACGCGCGGCCGGCTGAACACTGAAGCTTTCTTT
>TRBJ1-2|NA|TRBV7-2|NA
CASSLGRFNYGYTF
TGTGCCAGCAGCTTAGGGAGATTTAACTATGGCTACACCTTC
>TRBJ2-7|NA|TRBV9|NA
CASSVGQFFEQYF
TGTGCCAGCAGCGTAGGGCAGTTCTTCGAGCAGTACTTC
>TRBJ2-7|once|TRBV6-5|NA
CASRSQGTEQYF
TGTGCCAGCAGATCCCAGGGAACCGAGCAGTACTTC
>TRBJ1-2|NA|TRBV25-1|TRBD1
CASSEGQGWGYTF
TGTGCCAGCAGTGAAGGACAGGGATGGGGCTACACCTTC
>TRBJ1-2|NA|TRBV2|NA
CASSGRVRGGYTF
TGTGCCAGCAGTGGCAGGGTTAGGGGTGGCTACACCTTC
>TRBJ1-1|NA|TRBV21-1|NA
CASSKSRFLNTEAFF
TGTGCCAGCAGCAAATCCCGTTTCTTGAACACTGAAGCTTTCTTT
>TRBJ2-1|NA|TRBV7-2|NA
CASSFGGIRDNEQFF
TGTGCCAGCAGCTTCGGCGGGATCCGGGACAATGAGCAGTTCTTC
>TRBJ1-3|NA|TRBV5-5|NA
CASSLATVDSGNTIYF
TGTGCCAGCAGCTTGGCCACAGTGGACTCTGGAAACACCATATATTTT
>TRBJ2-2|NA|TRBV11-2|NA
CASRPTGGEYTGELFF
TGTGCCAGCAGGCCTACCGGCGGGGAGTACACCGGGGAGCTGTTTTTT
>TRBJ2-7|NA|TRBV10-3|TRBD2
CAISPRTSGGDEQYF
TGTGCCATCAGTCCAAGGACTAGCGGGGGGGACGAGCAGTACTTC
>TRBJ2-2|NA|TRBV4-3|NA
CASSQDPFTSNTGELFF
TGCGCCAGCAGCCAGGATCCTTTCACTAGCAACACCGGGGAGCTGTTTTTT
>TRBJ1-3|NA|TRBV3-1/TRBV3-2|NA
CASSQGGQGDLNTIYF
TGTGCCAGCAGCCAAGGGGGGCAGGGAGATTTAAACACCATATATTTT
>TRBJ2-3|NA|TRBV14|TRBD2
CASSQTSALWGTDTQYF
TGTGCCAGCAGCCAGACTAGCGCCCTTTGGGGGACAGATACGCAGTATTTT
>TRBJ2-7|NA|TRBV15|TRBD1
CATSRDSTGGPYEQYF
TGTGCCACCAGCAGAGATTCGACAGGGGGCCCCTACGAGCAGTACTTC
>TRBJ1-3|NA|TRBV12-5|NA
CASGLQGSGNTIYF
TGTGCTAGTGGTTTGCAGGGCTCTGGAAACACCATATATTTT
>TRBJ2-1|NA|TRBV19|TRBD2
CASSIGLAGSEQFF
TGTGCCAGTAGTATAGGACTAGCGGGATCTGAGCAGTTCTTC
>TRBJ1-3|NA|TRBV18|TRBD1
CASSQSGTDSGNTIYF
TGTGCCAGCTCACAATCCGGGACAGACTCTGGAAACACCATATATTTT
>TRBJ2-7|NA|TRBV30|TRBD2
CAWSGGGYGSYEQYF
TGTGCCTGGAGTGGGGGGGGTTATGGCTCCTACGAGCAGTACTTC
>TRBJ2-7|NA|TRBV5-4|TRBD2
CASSKTGTSGNEQYF
TGTGCCAGCAGCAAAACCGGGACTAGCGGCAACGAGCAGTACTTC